In its sample, the clone carrying this T cell receptor (beta chain) was seen a few times. The antigen is undetermined. This entry is derived from a study of long-term antiretroviral therapy in people with HIV. Whole-study findings and limits: Versus controls, repertoires in people with HIV had narrower CDR3 length ranges. Post-ART diversity increased but stayed below transplant donor controls.

Version v3.0 of the immunoSEQ assay ran at survey level. Here immunoSEQ multiplex PCR was the method, and the copy in TCRdb shows in-frame clones only, minus some. The profile shows 30,000 or so clones, 85% to 95% of them singletons. Germline assignment: CDR1 SGHNT and CDR2 YENEEA. The CDR3 has 14 amino acids. The V gene lost 4 bases and the J gene lost 3 bases, with 12 bases spanning the gap. All participants with HIV were treated in the United States. Sequenced material: unsorted PBMCs, taken around 6.5 years after starting antiretroviral therapy. The TCR originated in a woman aged 40 to 50 with HIV. This chain joins TRBV11-3 and TRBJ1-1; D gene ambiguous. The CDR3 sequence: CASSSRGGHTEAFF. CDR3 bases: TGTGCCAGCAGCTCGCGGGGAGGGCACACTGAAGCTTTCTTT.